The next 22 T cell receptor beta chains were all read from a single sample in a study of technical replicates of blood from a few donors. Some clones are missing from TCRdb's copy, which holds only in-frame ones; the method was immunoSEQ multiplex PCR. The data show approximately 68,000 clones, with about 97% seen just once and 0.25% to 0.3% held by the top ten. The sequencing input was T cells isolated from PBMCs. The receptors come from a human donor in good health.

The chain has TRBV25-1 and TRBJ1-3, with a possible D match to TRBD1 (5 bases). Trimming pared 4 bases from V and 0 bases from J, leaving 16 bases between. CDR3 size: 17 residues. Germline V lookup: CDR1 MGHDK, CDR2 SYGVNS. The CDR3, as DNA: TGTGCCAGCAGTGGTCACACAGGACATTTCTCTGGAAACACCATATATTTT. Translation: CASSGHTGHFSGNTIYF.

The J gene is TRBJ1-1, the V gene TRBV6-5; a possible D gene is TRBD1 (5 bases). Trimming took off 7 bases at V and 7 bases at J, with 10 bases between the two ends. Germline V gene data show CDR1 as MNHEY and CDR2 as SVGAGI. The CDR3 spans 11 residues. As DNA, the CDR3 is TGTGCCAGCACCCAGGGCCTTGAAGCTTTCTTT. This sequence encodes CASTQGLEAFF.

The J gene is TRBJ2-5, the V gene TRBV28, with D possibly TRBD2 on 6 matching bases. V was pared by 8 bases and J by 2 bases, with 24 bases between. This CDR3 is built from 17 residues. Germline V gene data show CDR1 as MDHEN and CDR2 as SYDVKM. The CDR3 region has the DNA TGTGCCAGCGGTAGACGGGCCGGAGGGCGCCGGCAAGAGACCCAGTACTTC. It codes for CASGRRAGGRRQETQYF.

The V call is TRBV7-9, the J call TRBJ2-7, with 7 bases fitting TRBD1. Germline CDR1 and CDR2: SEHNR and FQNEAQ (reference sequence). This CDR3 is 14 amino acids long. J was trimmed by 1 base and V by 6 bases; bases with no gene match: 6. The CDR3, as DNA: TGTGCCAGCAGTTCGGGACAGTCTTCCTACGAGCAGTACTTC. It yields the protein CASSSGQSSYEQYF. Based on the CDR3 plus reference TRBV7-9 and TRBJ2-7, the full variable domain is DTGVSQNPRHKITKRGQNVTFRCDPISEHNRLYWYRQTLGQGPEFLTYFQNEAQLEKSRLLSDRFSAERPKGSFSTLEIQRTEQGDSAMYLCASSSGQSSYEQYFGPGTRLTVT.

V usage is TRBV4-1 and J usage is TRBJ2-7; 12 nucleotides line up with TRBD2. In germline, CDR1 is MGHRA, CDR2 YSYEKL. V lost 0 bases, J lost 3 bases, and 6 bases stayed unmatched. The CDR3 has 17 residues. The CDR3 region has the DNA TGCGCCAGCAGCCAAGAAGGACTAGCGGGGACTAACTACGAGCAGTACTTC. Translating gives CASSQEGLAGTNYEQYF.

The rearrangement joins TRBV6-1 to TRBJ1-5; D is unclear. The CDR3 loop spans 13 amino acids. V was pared by 6 bases and J by 5 bases, with 11 bases between. Germline V lookup: CDR1 MNHNS, CDR2 SASEGT. The CDR3 DNA is TGTGCCAGCAGGTCGGGGTATCATCAGCCCCAGCATTTT. Translated, it gives CASRSGYHQPQHF.

This sequence joins TRBV19 and TRBJ2-7, with 7 bases aligning to TRBD2. This CDR3 is 13 amino acids long. J was trimmed by 3 bases and V by 6 bases; bases with no gene match: 5. The germline V gene encodes CDR1 LNHDA and CDR2 SQIVND (reference sequence). In nucleotides, the CDR3 is TGTGCCAGTAGCTCTTGGGGGGGCTACGAGCAGTACTTC. Residues: CASSSWGGYEQYF.

J is TRBJ2-3 and V is TRBV6-5, with TRBD1 as a possible D gene (6 bases). The CDR3 is made up of 15 amino acids. V dropped 2 bases and J dropped 2 bases, with 11 bases sitting between them. Germline CDR1 reads MNHEY; CDR2 reads SVGAGI. CDR3 sequence (DNA): TGTGCCAGCAGTTACCGGGACAAGTACACAGATACGCAGTATTTT. It encodes CASSYRDKYTDTQYF.

This clone was picked up one time. The CDR3 region is CASSYSGSSYNEQFF. In DNA, the CDR3 is TGCGCCAGCAGCTATAGCGGGAGCTCCTACAATGAGCAGTTCTTC. The chain links TRBV4-3 to TRBJ2-1, with TRBD2 matching over 9 bases. This CDR3 has 15 residues. Germline trimming cut 5 bases from V and 0 bases from J; bases unmatched to any gene: 2. Germline values: CDR1 LGHNA, CDR2 YSLEER.

This chain connects TRBV11-3 to TRBJ1-1, with D possibly matching TRBD1 (6 bases). The length of the CDR3 is 12 residues. The V gene lost 4 bases and the J gene lost 11 bases, with 14 bases spanning the gap. Germline V lookup: CDR1 SGHNT, CDR2 YENEEA. CDR3 in amino acids: CASSSDSPRAFF. The CDR3 nucleotides read TGTGCCAGCAGCTCGGACAGCCCGAGGGCTTTCTTT.

The V and J genes are TRBV5-4 and TRBJ2-7; weak D call: TRBD2 (6 bases). V was shortened by 3 bases and J by 3 bases, with 10 bases between the two germline ends. The CDR3 is 13 amino acids. Germline loops: CDR1 SGHNT, CDR2 YYREEE (reference sequence). The DNA for the CDR3 is TGTGCCAGCAGCTCGAAGGAGGGCTACGAGCAGTACTTC. Protein product: CASSSKEGYEQYF.

The chain employs TRBV29-1 and TRBJ2-7; TRBD2 matches 8 bases. The CDR3 has 13 residues. From germline, CDR1 is SQVTM and CDR2 ANQGSEA. J gave up 3 bases and V 4 bases, and 5 bases lay outside the gene matches. The CDR3, as DNA: TGCAGCGTTGTGACTAGCGCTATCTACGAGCAGTACTTC. Translated, it gives CSVVTSAIYEQYF.

The chain employs TRBV5-1 and TRBJ2-1; D remains unclear. The germline V gene encodes CDR1 SGHRS and CDR2 YFSETQ. Trimming removed 0 bases at V and 6 bases at J, with 13 bases between. The CDR3 spans 15 residues. CDR3 sequence reads: CASSLALFIINEQFF. In DNA, the CDR3 is TGCGCCAGCAGCTTGGCACTATTTATTATCAATGAGCAGTTCTTC.

The V gene is TRBV10-1, the J gene TRBJ2-3; TRBD1 matches at 8 bases. Germline lookup yields CDR1 WNHNN and CDR2 SYGVQD (reference sequence). The ends lost 4 bases at V and 0 bases at J; junction bases unmatched: 3. This CDR3 contains 15 residues. Here the CDR3 DNA reads TGCGCCAGCAGTGTTGACAGGGGTAGCACAGATACGCAGTATTTT. Translation: CASSVDRGSTDTQYF.

CDR3 DNA: TGTGCCAGCTCACTGGTTCTAGCGGGGGGCACAGATACGCAGTATTTT. Translated, it gives CASSLVLAGGTDTQYF. The chain uses TRBV18 and TRBJ2-3; 10 nucleotides align to TRBD2. Germline CDR1 is KGHSH and CDR2 is LQKENI. The CDR3 is 16 amino acids. V shed 4 bases and J 1 base; nucleotides not matched to a gene: 5.

This chain joins TRBV6-5 and TRBJ2-3, with D possibly TRBD2 on 6 matching bases. Germline CDR1 and CDR2: MNHEY and SVGAGI. The V end lost 1 base, the J end lost 2 bases, and 10 bases lay between the germline ends. The CDR3 contains 15 residues. The CDR3 nucleotides read TGTGCCAGCAGTTACTTAGCGGATCTCACAGATACGCAGTATTTT. Translation gives CASSYLADLTDTQYF.

The genes are TRBV9 and TRBJ2-1, with TRBD2 matching over 9 bases. Germline loops: CDR1 SGDLS, CDR2 YYNGEE. CDR3 size: 14 residues. The J segment lost 16 bases and the V segment lost 0 bases, leaving 11 bases of the junction unmatched. The CDR3 is CASSVDLAGIPEFF. In DNA form, the CDR3 reads TGTGCCAGCAGCGTAGATCTAGCGGGAATCCCGGAATTCTTC.

The chain links TRBV7-8 to TRBJ2-3, with 9 nucleotides matching TRBD2. The germline V gene encodes CDR1 SGHVS and CDR2 FQNEAQ. Trimming at V came to 3 bases and at J to 6 bases, leaving 4 bases not matched to a gene. The CDR3 contains 14 residues. The CDR3 protein is CASSLIAGADTQYF. The CDR3 region has the DNA TGTGCCAGCAGCTTGATAGCGGGAGCGGATACGCAGTATTTT.

DNA for the CDR3: TGTGCTATCAGCGGGGGCGTAGGGACTGAAGCTTTCTTT. Translating it yields CAISGGVGTEAFF. The gene calls are TRBV5-4 and TRBJ1-1; maybe TRBD1 (6 bases). The germline V gene encodes CDR1 SGHNT and CDR2 YYREEE (reference sequence). CDR3 length: 13 residues.

This clone was observed once. Written as DNA, the CDR3 is TGTGCCAGCAGCCTGGGAGTTAGCGGACGTTACTCCTACGAGCAGTACTTC. Amino acid sequence: CASSLGVSGRYSYEQYF. The chain carries TRBV7-2 and TRBJ2-7, with D possibly being TRBD2 (6 bases). Trimming shortened V by 5 bases and J by 0 bases, and 20 bases separated the two germline ends. The CDR3 is made up of 17 amino acids. Germline CDR1 is SGHTA and CDR2 is FQGNSA. The entire variable domain, with the rest obtained from reference TRBV7-2 and TRBJ2-7, is as follows: GAGVSQSPSNKVTEKGKDVELRCDPISGHTALYWYRQSLGQGLEFLIYFQGNSAPDKSGLPSDRFSAERTGGSVSTLTIQRTQQEDSAVYLCASSLGVSGRYSYEQYFGPGTRLTVT.

This clone was observed once. V is TRBV11-2 and J is TRBJ2-7, with unresolved D. Germline CDR1 and CDR2: SGHAT and FQNNGV. The V end was cut by 1 base, the J end by 3 bases, with 4 bases between. This CDR3 has 12 amino acids. The CDR3 DNA reads as TGTGCCAGCAGCTTAGGGAGCTACGAGCAGTACTTC. It is translated as CASSLGSYEQYF.

The V call is TRBV4-3, the J call TRBJ2-1, with 9 bases fitting TRBD2. CDR3 length equals 15 residues. Germline-derived CDR1 and CDR2 are LGHNA and YSLEER. The junction had 5 bases not matched to a gene; V was cut back by 0 bases and J by 8 bases. CDR3 sequence reads: CASSQDAREGDEQFF. As DNA, the CDR3 is TGCGCCAGCAGCCAAGATGCGCGGGAGGGTGATGAGCAGTTCTTC.